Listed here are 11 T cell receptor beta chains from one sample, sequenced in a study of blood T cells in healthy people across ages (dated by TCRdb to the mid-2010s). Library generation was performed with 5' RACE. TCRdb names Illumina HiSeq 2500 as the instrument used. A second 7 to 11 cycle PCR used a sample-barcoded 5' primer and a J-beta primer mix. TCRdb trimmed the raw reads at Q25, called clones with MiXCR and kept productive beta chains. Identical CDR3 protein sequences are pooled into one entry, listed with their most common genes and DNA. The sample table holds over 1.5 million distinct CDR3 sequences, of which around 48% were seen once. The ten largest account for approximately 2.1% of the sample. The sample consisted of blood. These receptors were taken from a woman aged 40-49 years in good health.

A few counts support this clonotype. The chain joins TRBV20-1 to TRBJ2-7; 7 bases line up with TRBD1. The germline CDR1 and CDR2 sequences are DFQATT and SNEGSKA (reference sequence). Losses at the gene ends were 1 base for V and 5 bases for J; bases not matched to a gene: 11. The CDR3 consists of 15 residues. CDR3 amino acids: CSARAEAGGTHEQYF. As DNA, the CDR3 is TGCAGTGCTAGAGCGGAGGCAGGGGGTACCCACGAGCAGTACTTC.

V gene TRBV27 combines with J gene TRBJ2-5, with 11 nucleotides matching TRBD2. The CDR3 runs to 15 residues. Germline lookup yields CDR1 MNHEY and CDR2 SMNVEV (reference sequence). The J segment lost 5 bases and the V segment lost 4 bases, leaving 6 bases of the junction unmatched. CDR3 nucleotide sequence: TGTGCCAGCAGTTCCCTAGCGGGGGGCGCGGAGACCCAGTACTTC. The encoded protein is CASSSLAGGAETQYF.

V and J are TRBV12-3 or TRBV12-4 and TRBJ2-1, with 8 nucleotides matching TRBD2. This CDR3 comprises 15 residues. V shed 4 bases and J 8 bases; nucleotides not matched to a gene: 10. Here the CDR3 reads CASSYRTSPRDEQFF. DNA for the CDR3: TGTGCCAGCAGTTACCGGACTAGCCCTAGGGATGAGCAGTTCTTC.

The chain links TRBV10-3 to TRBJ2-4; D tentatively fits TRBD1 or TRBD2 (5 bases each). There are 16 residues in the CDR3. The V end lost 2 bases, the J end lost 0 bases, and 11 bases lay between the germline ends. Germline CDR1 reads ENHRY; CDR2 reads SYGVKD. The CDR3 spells CAISEGGGLAKNIQYF. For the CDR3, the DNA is TGTGCCATCAGTGAGGGTGGGGGTCTAGCCAAAAACATTCAGTACTTC.

The CDR3 sequence is CASSHRIRTGGNHYGYTF. CDR3 nucleotide sequence: TGTGCCAGCAGCCACCGGATAAGGACAGGGGGAAACCACTATGGCTACACCTTC. The V gene is TRBV6-2 or TRBV6-3, the J gene TRBJ1-2; 10 positions agree with TRBD1. After removal of 6 bases from V and 3 bases from J, the junction contained 16 bases not matched to a gene. The CDR3 loop spans 18 amino acids. Germline CDR1 is MNHEY and CDR2 is SVGEGT.

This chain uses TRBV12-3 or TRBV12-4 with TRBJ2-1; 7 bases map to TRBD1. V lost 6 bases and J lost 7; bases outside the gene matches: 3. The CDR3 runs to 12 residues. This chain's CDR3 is CASSNRGNEQFF. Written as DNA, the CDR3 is TGTGCCAGCAGCAACAGGGGAAATGAGCAGTTCTTC.

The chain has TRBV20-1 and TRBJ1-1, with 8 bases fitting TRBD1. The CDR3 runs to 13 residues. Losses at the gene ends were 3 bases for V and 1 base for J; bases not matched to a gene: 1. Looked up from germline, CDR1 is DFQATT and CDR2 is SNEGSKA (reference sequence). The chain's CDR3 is CSARGQENTEAFF. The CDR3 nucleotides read TGCAGTGCTAGGGGACAGGAGAACACTGAAGCTTTCTTT.

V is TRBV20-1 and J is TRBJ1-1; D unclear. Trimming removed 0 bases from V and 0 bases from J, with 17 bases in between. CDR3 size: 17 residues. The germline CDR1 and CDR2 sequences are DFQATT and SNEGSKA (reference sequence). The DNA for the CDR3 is TGCAGTGCTAGAGATCTCAGGCGGATAGAAATGAACACTGAAGCTTTCTTT. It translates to CSARDLRRIEMNTEAFF.

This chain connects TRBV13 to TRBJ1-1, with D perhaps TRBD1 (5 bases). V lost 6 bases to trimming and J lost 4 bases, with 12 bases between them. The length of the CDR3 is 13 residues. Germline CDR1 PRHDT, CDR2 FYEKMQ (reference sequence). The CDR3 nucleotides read TGTGCCAGCAGGTCCTGGGGGGGCACTGAAGCTTTCTTT. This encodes CASRSWGGTEAFF.

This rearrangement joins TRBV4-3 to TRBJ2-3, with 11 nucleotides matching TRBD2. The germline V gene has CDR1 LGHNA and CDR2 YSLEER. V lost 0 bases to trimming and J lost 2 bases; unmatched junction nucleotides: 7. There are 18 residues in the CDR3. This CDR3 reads CASSQEALAGGSTDTQYF. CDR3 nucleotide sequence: TGCGCCAGCAGCCAAGAAGCCCTAGCGGGGGGTTCCACAGATACGCAGTATTTT.

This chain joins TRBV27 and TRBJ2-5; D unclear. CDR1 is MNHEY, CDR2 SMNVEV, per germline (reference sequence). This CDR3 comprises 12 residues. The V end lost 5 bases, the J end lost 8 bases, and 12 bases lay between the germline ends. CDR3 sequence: CASSTTLGTQYF. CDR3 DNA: TGTGCCAGCAGTACGACCCTTGGAACCCAGTACTTC.